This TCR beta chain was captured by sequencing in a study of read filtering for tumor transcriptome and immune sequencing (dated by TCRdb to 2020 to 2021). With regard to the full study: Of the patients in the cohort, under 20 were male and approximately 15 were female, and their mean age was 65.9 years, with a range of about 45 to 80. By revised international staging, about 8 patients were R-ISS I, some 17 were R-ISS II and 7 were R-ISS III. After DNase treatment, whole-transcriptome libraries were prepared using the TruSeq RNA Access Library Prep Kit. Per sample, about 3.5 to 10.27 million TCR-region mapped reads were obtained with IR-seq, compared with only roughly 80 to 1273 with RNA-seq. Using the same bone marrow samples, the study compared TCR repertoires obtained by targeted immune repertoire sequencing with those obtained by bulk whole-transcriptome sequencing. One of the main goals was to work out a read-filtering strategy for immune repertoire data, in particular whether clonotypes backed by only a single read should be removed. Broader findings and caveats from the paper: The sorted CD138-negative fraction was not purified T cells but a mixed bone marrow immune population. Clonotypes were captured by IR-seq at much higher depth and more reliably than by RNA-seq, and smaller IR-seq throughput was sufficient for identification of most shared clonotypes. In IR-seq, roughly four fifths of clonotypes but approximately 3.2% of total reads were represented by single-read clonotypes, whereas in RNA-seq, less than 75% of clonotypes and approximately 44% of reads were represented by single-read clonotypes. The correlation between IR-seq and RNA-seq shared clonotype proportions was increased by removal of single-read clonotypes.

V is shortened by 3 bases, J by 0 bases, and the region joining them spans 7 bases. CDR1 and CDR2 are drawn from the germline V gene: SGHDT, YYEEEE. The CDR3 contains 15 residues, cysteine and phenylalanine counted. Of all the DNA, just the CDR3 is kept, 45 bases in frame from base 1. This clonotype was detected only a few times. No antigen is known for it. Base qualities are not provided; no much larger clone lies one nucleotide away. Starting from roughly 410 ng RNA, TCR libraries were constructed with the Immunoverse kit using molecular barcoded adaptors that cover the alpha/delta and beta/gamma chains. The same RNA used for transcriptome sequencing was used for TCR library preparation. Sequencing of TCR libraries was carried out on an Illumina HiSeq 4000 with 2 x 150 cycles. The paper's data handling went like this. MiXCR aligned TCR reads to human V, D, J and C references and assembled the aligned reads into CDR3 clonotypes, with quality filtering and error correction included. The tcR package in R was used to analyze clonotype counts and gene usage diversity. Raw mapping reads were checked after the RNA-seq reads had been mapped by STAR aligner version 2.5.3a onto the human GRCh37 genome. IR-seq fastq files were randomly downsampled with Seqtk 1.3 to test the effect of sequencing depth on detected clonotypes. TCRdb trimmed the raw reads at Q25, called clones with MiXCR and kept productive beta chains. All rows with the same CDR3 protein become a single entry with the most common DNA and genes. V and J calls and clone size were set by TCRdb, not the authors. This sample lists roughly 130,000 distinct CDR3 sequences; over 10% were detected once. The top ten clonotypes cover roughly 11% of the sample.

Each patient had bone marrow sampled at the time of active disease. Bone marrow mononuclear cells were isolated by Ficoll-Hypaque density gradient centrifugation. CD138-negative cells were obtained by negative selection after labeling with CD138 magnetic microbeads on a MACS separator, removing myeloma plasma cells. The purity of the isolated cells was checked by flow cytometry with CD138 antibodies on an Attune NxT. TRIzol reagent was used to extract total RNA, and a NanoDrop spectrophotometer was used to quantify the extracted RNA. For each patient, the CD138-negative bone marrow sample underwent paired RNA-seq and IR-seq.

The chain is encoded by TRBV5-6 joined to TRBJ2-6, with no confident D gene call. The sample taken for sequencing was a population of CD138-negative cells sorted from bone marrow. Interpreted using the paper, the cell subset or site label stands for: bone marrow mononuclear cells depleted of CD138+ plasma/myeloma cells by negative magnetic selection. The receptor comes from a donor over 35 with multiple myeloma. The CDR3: CASSSSFSGANVLTF. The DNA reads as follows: TGTGCCAGCAGCTCGTCGTTCTCTGGGGCCAACGTCCTGACTTTC. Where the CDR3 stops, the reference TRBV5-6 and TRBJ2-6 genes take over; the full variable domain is DAGVTQSPTHLIKTRGQQVTLRCSPKSGHDTVSWYQQALGQGPQFIFQYYEEEERQRGNFPDRFSGHQFPNYSSELNVNALLLGDSALYLCASSSSFSGANVLTFGAGSRLTVL.